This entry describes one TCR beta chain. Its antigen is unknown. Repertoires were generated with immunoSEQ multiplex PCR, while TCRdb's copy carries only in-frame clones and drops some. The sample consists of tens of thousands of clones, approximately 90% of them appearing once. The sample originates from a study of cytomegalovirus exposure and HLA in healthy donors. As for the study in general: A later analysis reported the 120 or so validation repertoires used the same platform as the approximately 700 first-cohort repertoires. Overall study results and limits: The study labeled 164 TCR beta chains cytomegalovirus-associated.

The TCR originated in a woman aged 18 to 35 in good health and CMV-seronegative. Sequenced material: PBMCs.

The CDR3 reads CASSQGVTDYGYTF. The CDR3 bases are TGTGCCAGCAGCCAAGGAGTCACGGACTATGGCTACACCTTC. The J gene is TRBJ1-2, the V gene TRBV4-2; D unresolved. V lost 1 base and J lost 3, with 9 bases in between. The CDR3 is 14 residues long. Germline CDR1 reads LGHNA; CDR2 reads YNFKEQ.